This TCR beta chain emerged from a study of OX40 agonist ivuxolimab in advanced cancers. Study details: Six ivuxolimab dose levels, 0.01 to 10 mg/kg, were given intravenously every 2 weeks. Study-wide findings and caveats: Partly responding patients at 0.1-3.0 mg/kg showed some of the smallest clonal expansion.

Any history of autoimmune disease or systemic immunosuppression disqualified patients. This clone came up a few times. The antigen remains undetermined. The CDR3 sequence is 14 residues long. From germline, CDR1 is MNHNS and CDR2 SASEGT. V lost 5 bases to trimming and J lost 3 bases, with 14 bases between them. Measured with immunoSEQ multiplex PCR; TCRdb has only the in-frame clones, and not every one. The repertoire includes tens of thousands of clones, about four fifths of them detected once, and 9.5% to 13% sits in the top ten. This clonotype was obtained from an adult with an advanced solid tumor such as melanoma, head and neck, liver or kidney cancer. Source: CD4+ or CD8+ T cells sorted from blood, taken in a trial of the OX40 agonist ivuxolimab. The genes are TRBV6-1 and TRBJ2-7; D is possibly TRBD1 or TRBD2 (5 bases each). The CDR3 sequence: CASSPDRDRYEQYF. The CDR3 DNA follows: TGTGCCAGCAGTCCAGATAGGGACCGCTACGAGCAGTACTTC.